This paragraph covers one T cell receptor (beta chain) sequence. This may be a read error: a much more frequent sequence differs by one nucleotide. A sample of blood taken at first hyperthyroidism diagnosis preceded any ophthalmopathy symptoms. This record belongs to a study of T cells in Graves' hyperthyroidism and ophthalmopathy. In germline, CDR1 is ENHRY, CDR2 SYGVKD. The CDR3 spans 13 residues. Amplified TCR beta CDR3 regions derived from RNA transcripts. The HTBI primer set drove a first-round RT-PCR of the TCR CDR3. TCRdb redid the calling of the multiplex PCR reads with MiXCR, one entry per CDR3 protein. The table has fewer than 450,000 distinct CDR3 sequences, 17% seen once.

Sequencing was performed on blood. This sequence originates from a woman in her twenties or thirties with Graves' hyperthyroidism that later progressed to Graves' ophthalmopathy. V and J are TRBV10-3 and TRBJ1-1; D remains unclear. The DNA for the CDR3 is TGTGCCACCTTAATGGGAGAAGACACTGAAGCTTCCTTT. As protein: CATLMGEDTEASF.